Listed below are T cell receptor beta chains from one sample, sequenced in a study of blood T cells in healthy people across ages. TCRdb passed the 5' RACE reads through MiXCR, listing each CDR3 protein once. The table lists about 1,500,000 distinct CDR3 sequences, approximately 30% of them singletons. The sample taken for sequencing was blood. All receptors derive from a woman aged 25 to 39 in good health. CDR3s include the opening cysteine and the closing phenylalanine or tryptophan. A D gene is named only where the DNA matches it firmly. Clone sizes are given selectively: once, few, many, or a class where the clone is expanded.

d_call: TRBD1
j_call: TRBJ1-2
v_call: TRBV5-1
clone_size: NA
cdr3_aa: CASSETGGGPNYGYTF
cdr3_nt: TGCGCCAGCAGCGAGACAGGGGGGGGGCCTAACTATGGCTACACCTTC

d_call: TRBD1
j_call: TRBJ2-7
v_call: TRBV20-1
clone_size: many
cdr3_aa: CSALTGTGGYEQYF
cdr3_nt: TGCAGTGCTCTCACCGGGACAGGGGGGTACGAGCAGTACTTC

d_call: TRBD1
j_call: TRBJ2-1
v_call: TRBV20-1
clone_size: few
cdr3_aa: CSARDSGGRSYNEQFF
cdr3_nt: TGCAGTGCTAGAGATTCAGGGGGCCGCTCCTACAATGAGCAGTTCTTC

d_call: NA
j_call: TRBJ1-6
v_call: TRBV10-2
clone_size: many
cdr3_aa: CASSESTRLGVSNSPLHF
cdr3_nt: TGCGCCAGCAGTGAGTCGACTCGATTGGGGGTCTCAAATTCACCCCTCCACTTT

d_call: NA
j_call: TRBJ2-7
v_call: TRBV10-3
clone_size: NA
cdr3_aa: CAITESSYNEQYF
cdr3_nt: TGTGCCATAACAGAAAGCTCCTACAATGAGCAGTACTTC

d_call: TRBD1
j_call: TRBJ2-3
v_call: TRBV20-1
clone_size: NA
cdr3_aa: CSAGPGQGGDTQYF
cdr3_nt: TGCAGTGCTGGACCGGGACAGGGAGGGGATACGCAGTATTTT

d_call: NA
j_call: TRBJ2-1
v_call: TRBV11-2
clone_size: NA
cdr3_aa: CASSLGPRSGSSNSYNEQFF
cdr3_nt: TGTGCCAGCAGCTTAGGCCCGAGGAGTGGGTCATCAAACTCCTACAATGAGCAGTTCTTC

d_call: NA
j_call: TRBJ2-1
v_call: TRBV7-2
clone_size: NA
cdr3_aa: CASSLASGAGSGEQFF
cdr3_nt: TGTGCCAGCAGCTTAGCGTCAGGGGCAGGGTCGGGTGAGCAGTTCTTC

d_call: TRBD2
j_call: TRBJ2-1
v_call: TRBV3-1
clone_size: few
cdr3_aa: CASSLLAGPANEQFF
cdr3_nt: TGTGCCAGCAGCCTACTAGCGGGCCCCGCCAATGAGCAGTTCTTC

d_call: NA
j_call: TRBJ1-3
v_call: TRBV12-5
clone_size: few
cdr3_aa: CASGLVPGRNTIYF
cdr3_nt: TGTGCTAGTGGTTTGGTACCGGGACGAAACACCATATATTTT

d_call: NA
j_call: TRBJ1-6
v_call: TRBV7-9
clone_size: few
cdr3_aa: CASSHLGDNSPLHF
cdr3_nt: TGTGCCAGCAGCCATTTGGGCGATAATTCACCCCTCCACTTT

d_call: NA
j_call: TRBJ2-7
v_call: TRBV29-1
clone_size: once
cdr3_aa: CSVSENYEQYF
cdr3_nt: TGCAGCGTATCAGAGAACTACGAGCAGTACTTC

d_call: NA
j_call: TRBJ1-2
v_call: TRBV4-1
clone_size: NA
cdr3_aa: CASSQGGGVNYGYTF
cdr3_nt: TGCGCCAGCAGCCAAGGGGGGGGAGTGAACTATGGCTACACCTTC

d_call: NA
j_call: TRBJ2-5
v_call: TRBV29-1
clone_size: few
cdr3_aa: CSVARLDGETQYF
cdr3_nt: TGCAGCGTCGCGCGACTAGACGGAGAGACCCAGTACTTC

d_call: NA
j_call: TRBJ1-1
v_call: TRBV20-1
clone_size: NA
cdr3_aa: CSAPSLNTEAFF
cdr3_nt: TGCAGTGCCCCGTCGCTGAACACTGAAGCTTTCTTT

d_call: NA
j_call: TRBJ1-6
v_call: TRBV5-1
clone_size: NA
cdr3_aa: CASSLAGQKYNSPLHF
cdr3_nt: TGCGCCAGCAGCTTGGCCGGGCAGAAATATAATTCACCCCTCCACTTT

d_call: NA
j_call: TRBJ2-2
v_call: TRBV6-6
clone_size: NA
cdr3_aa: CASILQGTGELFF
cdr3_nt: TGTGCCAGCATTTTACAGGGCACCGGGGAGCTGTTTTTT

d_call: NA
j_call: TRBJ2-3
v_call: TRBV29-1
clone_size: NA
cdr3_aa: CSVTPGLQEADTQYF
cdr3_nt: TGCAGCGTTACCCCCGGACTCCAGGAGGCAGATACGCAGTATTTT

d_call: TRBD1
j_call: TRBJ1-5
v_call: TRBV7-7
clone_size: once
cdr3_aa: CASSLKWDRVNQPQHF
cdr3_nt: TGTGCCAGCAGCTTAAAATGGGACAGGGTAAATCAGCCCCAGCATTTT

d_call: TRBD2
j_call: TRBJ2-3
v_call: TRBV7-9
clone_size: NA
cdr3_aa: CASSRGGPRTDTQYF
cdr3_nt: TGTGCCAGCAGCCGCGGGGGGCCGCGCACAGATACGCAGTATTTT

d_call: NA
j_call: TRBJ1-2
v_call: TRBV7-9
clone_size: few
cdr3_aa: CASSSEAFYGYTF
cdr3_nt: TGTGCCAGCAGCTCTGAAGCTTTCTATGGCTACACCTTC

d_call: NA
j_call: TRBJ2-3
v_call: TRBV7-9
clone_size: many
cdr3_aa: CASSSVADTQYF
cdr3_nt: TGTGCCAGCAGCTCGGTGGCCGATACGCAGTATTTT

d_call: NA
j_call: TRBJ2-5
v_call: TRBV20-1
clone_size: many
cdr3_aa: CSATPAGETQYF
cdr3_nt: TGCAGTGCTACACCCGCCGGGGAGACCCAGTACTTC

d_call: TRBD1
j_call: TRBJ2-4
v_call: TRBV6-2/TRBV6-3
clone_size: many
cdr3_aa: CASTKTGQGSIQYF
cdr3_nt: TGTGCCAGCACCAAAACAGGACAGGGGTCAATTCAGTACTTC

d_call: NA
j_call: TRBJ1-2
v_call: TRBV19
clone_size: NA
cdr3_aa: CASRFWGQDYGYTF
cdr3_nt: TGTGCCAGTAGGTTCTGGGGACAAGACTATGGCTACACCTTC

d_call: NA
j_call: TRBJ2-5
v_call: TRBV12-5
clone_size: few
cdr3_aa: CASGLKGSETQYF
cdr3_nt: TGTGCTAGTGGTTTGAAAGGTTCGGAGACCCAGTACTTC

d_call: NA
j_call: TRBJ1-2
v_call: TRBV9
clone_size: few
cdr3_aa: CASSVGTVGGHGNYGYTF
cdr3_nt: TGTGCCAGCAGCGTAGGGACCGTTGGCGGACACGGGAACTATGGCTACACCTTC

d_call: TRBD2
j_call: TRBJ2-1
v_call: TRBV7-9
clone_size: few
cdr3_aa: CASTDPIPRGGGSYNEQFF
cdr3_nt: TGTGCCAGCACCGACCCGATCCCCCGGGGCGGGGGCTCCTACAATGAGCAGTTCTTC

d_call: TRBD1
j_call: TRBJ2-5
v_call: TRBV4-1
clone_size: few
cdr3_aa: CASSTDRVGNEQYF
cdr3_nt: TGCGCCAGCAGCACAGACAGGGTCGGCAATGAGCAGTACTTC

d_call: TRBD2
j_call: TRBJ2-5
v_call: TRBV20-1
clone_size: many
cdr3_aa: CSANPSQRGVETQYF
cdr3_nt: TGCAGTGCTAACCCCAGCCAGCGGGGGGTAGAGACCCAGTACTTC

d_call: NA
j_call: TRBJ2-1
v_call: TRBV6-6
clone_size: NA
cdr3_aa: CASEARRNEQFF
cdr3_nt: TGTGCCAGCGAGGCTAGGCGGAATGAGCAGTTCTTC

d_call: NA
j_call: TRBJ1-1
v_call: TRBV20-1
clone_size: NA
cdr3_aa: CSAKPNTEAFF
cdr3_nt: TGCAGTGCTAAGCCTAACACTGAAGCTTTCTTT

d_call: TRBD1
j_call: TRBJ2-2
v_call: TRBV18
clone_size: NA
cdr3_aa: CASSPSLDRVVSGELFF
cdr3_nt: TGTGCCAGCTCACCATCCCTTGACAGGGTCGTGTCAGGGGAGCTGTTTTTT

d_call: NA
j_call: TRBJ1-1
v_call: TRBV4-2
clone_size: many
cdr3_aa: CASSQDPVPNTEAFF
cdr3_nt: TGTGCCAGCAGCCAAGATCCCGTTCCTAACACTGAAGCTTTCTTT

d_call: TRBD2
j_call: TRBJ2-2
v_call: TRBV20-1
clone_size: NA
cdr3_aa: CSALGSGRTGELFF
cdr3_nt: TGCAGTGCCCTAGGCAGCGGGAGAACCGGGGAGCTGTTTTTT

d_call: NA
j_call: TRBJ2-2
v_call: TRBV7-3
clone_size: NA
cdr3_aa: CASSLRALGRPAGELFF
cdr3_nt: TGTGCCAGCAGCTTAAGAGCCCTCGGACGGCCAGCCGGGGAGCTGTTTTTT

d_call: NA
j_call: TRBJ1-4
v_call: TRBV4-1
clone_size: NA
cdr3_aa: CASSQTGQTTNEKLFF
cdr3_nt: TGCGCCAGCAGCCAGACGGGCCAAACAACTAATGAAAAACTGTTTTTT

d_call: TRBD2
j_call: TRBJ2-4
v_call: TRBV11-2
clone_size: NA
cdr3_aa: CASILGTGTSDPPYGQYF
cdr3_nt: TGTGCCAGCATCCTGGGGACCGGGACTAGCGATCCGCCCTACGGGCAGTACTTC

d_call: NA
j_call: TRBJ1-2
v_call: TRBV29-1
clone_size: few
cdr3_aa: CSVEQAGYTF
cdr3_nt: TGCAGCGTTGAACAGGCTGGCTACACCTTC

d_call: NA
j_call: TRBJ1-6
v_call: TRBV7-6
clone_size: NA
cdr3_aa: CASSSGTAPLHF
cdr3_nt: TGTGCCAGCAGCTCCGGAACGGCACCCCTCCACTTT

d_call: NA
j_call: TRBJ1-2
v_call: TRBV20-1
clone_size: NA
cdr3_aa: CSASQRATGYGYTF
cdr3_nt: TGCAGTGCTAGTCAGAGGGCGACCGGCTATGGCTACACCTTC

d_call: TRBD1
j_call: TRBJ1-5
v_call: TRBV20-1
clone_size: few
cdr3_aa: CSARVRTGMKPQHF
cdr3_nt: TGCAGTGCTAGGGTACGGACAGGGATGAAGCCCCAGCATTTT

d_call: NA
j_call: TRBJ2-5
v_call: TRBV5-1
clone_size: many
cdr3_aa: CASKMGGGFQETQYF
cdr3_nt: TGCGCCAGCAAGATGGGTGGGGGCTTCCAAGAGACCCAGTACTTC

d_call: TRBD1
j_call: TRBJ2-7
v_call: TRBV24-1
clone_size: many
cdr3_aa: CATSDSRGLTYEQYF
cdr3_nt: TGTGCCACCAGTGATTCCAGGGGGTTAACCTACGAGCAGTACTTC

d_call: NA
j_call: TRBJ2-7
v_call: TRBV7-9
clone_size: many
cdr3_aa: CASSLEAPYEQYF
cdr3_nt: TGTGCCAGCAGCTTAGAGGCCCCCTACGAGCAGTACTTC

d_call: TRBD2
j_call: TRBJ2-5
v_call: TRBV15
clone_size: NA
cdr3_aa: CATSRAIAGPYNEQYF
cdr3_nt: TGTGCCACCAGCAGGGCTATAGCGGGGCCGTACAATGAGCAGTACTTC

d_call: NA
j_call: TRBJ1-1
v_call: TRBV6-6
clone_size: once
cdr3_aa: CASTTGLATEAFF
cdr3_nt: TGTGCCAGCACCACAGGGTTGGCCACTGAAGCTTTCTTT

d_call: TRBD2
j_call: TRBJ2-3
v_call: TRBV18
clone_size: NA
cdr3_aa: CASSSTGGPWGDTQYF
cdr3_nt: TGTGCCAGCTCGTCAACGGGGGGGCCGTGGGGAGATACGCAGTATTTT

d_call: NA
j_call: TRBJ2-3
v_call: TRBV18
clone_size: NA
cdr3_aa: CASSPERGLDTQYF
cdr3_nt: TGTGCCAGCTCACCGGAGAGGGGTTTAGATACGCAGTATTTT

d_call: NA
j_call: TRBJ2-5
v_call: TRBV7-9
clone_size: NA
cdr3_aa: CASSLQGAASGGTQYF
cdr3_nt: TGTGCCAGCAGCTTACAAGGCGCGGCCTCGGGCGGGACCCAGTACTTC

d_call: NA
j_call: TRBJ2-1
v_call: TRBV12-3/TRBV12-4
clone_size: few
cdr3_aa: CASSLLALISSEQFF
cdr3_nt: TGTGCCAGCAGTTTATTAGCTCTTATATCGAGTGAGCAGTTCTTC

d_call: NA
j_call: TRBJ1-1
v_call: TRBV2
clone_size: NA
cdr3_aa: CASSRVTSNTEAFF
cdr3_nt: TGTGCCAGCAGCCGGGTCACCTCGAACACTGAAGCTTTCTTT

d_call: TRBD2
j_call: TRBJ2-3
v_call: TRBV10-3
clone_size: few
cdr3_aa: CAAPLAGGPHTQYF
cdr3_nt: TGTGCCGCCCCGCTAGCGGGAGGGCCGCATACGCAGTATTTT

d_call: TRBD2
j_call: TRBJ2-1
v_call: TRBV12-3/TRBV12-4
clone_size: few
cdr3_aa: CASSLKVAGYNEQFF
cdr3_nt: TGTGCCAGCAGTTTAAAGGTAGCGGGGTACAATGAGCAGTTCTTC

d_call: NA
j_call: TRBJ2-7
v_call: TRBV20-1
clone_size: many
cdr3_aa: CSARIPRDGYEQYF
cdr3_nt: TGCAGTGCTAGAATCCCCCGGGACGGCTACGAGCAGTACTTC